This T cell receptor (beta chain) was captured in a study of cytomegalovirus exposure and HLA in healthy donors. The PCR had 60 Vbeta and 13 Jbeta primers. TCRdb keeps only in-frame clones here, not all; method: immunoSEQ multiplex PCR. The sample includes approximately 210,000 clones, roughly 87% of them seen just once. The length of the CDR3 is 16 residues. J was trimmed by 4 bases and V by 1 base; bases with no gene match: 4. Germline V gene lookup returns CDR1 SEHNR and CDR2 FQNEAQ (reference sequence). The TCR originated in a man aged 35-49 years in good health and CMV-seropositive. The sequenced sample was PBMCs. The chain joins TRBV7-9 to TRBJ2-2, with TRBD1 identical over 9 bases. The CDR3 spells CASSLETGGITGELFF. The CDR3 DNA is TGTGCCAGCAGCTTAGAAACAGGGGGCATCACCGGGGAGCTGTTTTTT. The full variable domain, rest sourced from reference TRBV7-9 and TRBJ2-2, is DTGVSQNPRHKITKRGQNVTFRCDPISEHNRLYWYRQTLGQGPEFLTYFQNEAQLEKSRLLSDRFSAERPKGSFSTLEIQRTEQGDSAMYLCASSLETGGITGELFFGEGSRLTVL.